The present entry profiles one TCR beta chain with its context. What it recognizes is unknown. Germline V CDR1 and CDR2: SGHVS, FNYEAQ. This CDR3 is 14 amino acids long. Trimming cost V 1 base and J 5 bases, with 11 bases left between them. This entry is derived from a study of T cells in Graves' hyperthyroidism and ophthalmopathy. TCR beta CDR3 region amplification was performed from RNA transcripts. HTBI primers were used for first-round RT-PCR of the TCR CDR3. TCRdb analysed the multiplex PCR reads with MiXCR anew, one entry per CDR3 protein. The data show more than 550,000 distinct CDR3 sequences, approximately 42% seen once. Study outcomes and limitations: Stable hyperthyroidism was separated from ophthalmopathy by a model based on 13 V-J features. For ophthalmopathy, model prediction preceded onset by a median about 6 months.

Lactation, pregnancy, other autoimmune disease or uncontrolled infection excluded patients. The diagnoses drew upon clinical symptoms, serum thyroxine and TRAb, thyroid ultrasound and orbital computed tomography. Sample: peripheral blood or thyroid tissue (not recorded which). This TCR derives from an adult man with Graves' disease, either hyperthyroidism or ophthalmopathy (not recorded which). The chain links TRBV7-6 to TRBJ2-5; a possible D gene is TRBD2 (6 bases). CDR3 in amino acids: CASSLGASDETQYF. DNA for the CDR3: TGTGCCAGCAGCTTAGGGGCTAGCGACGAGACCCAGTACTTC.